Each of the 17 T cell receptor beta chains below was sequenced from the same sample in a study of cytomegalovirus exposure and HLA in healthy donors. The PCR ran on 60 Vbeta and 13 Jbeta primers. The repertoire was sequenced with immunoSEQ multiplex PCR; TCRdb's copy has only in-frame clones and lacks some. The table shows approximately 150,000 clones, with 68% occurring only once. The sequenced sample consisted of PBMCs. These receptors were obtained from a man aged 45-60 years in good health and CMV-seronegative.

V and J are TRBV2 and TRBJ2-2; D remains unclear. The CDR3 contains 12 residues. Germline CDR1 reads SNHLY; CDR2 reads FYNNEI. Trimming pared 4 bases from V and 3 bases from J, leaving 3 bases between. The CDR3 sequence is CASSADTGELFF. The CDR3 DNA sequence: TGTGCCAGCAGTGCCGACACCGGGGAGCTGTTTTTT.

The chain has TRBV28 and TRBJ1-2, with a weak D call TRBD1 (6 bases). The CDR3 sequence is 13 residues long. Trimming stripped 1 base from V and 8 bases from J, with 11 bases between. Germline V lookup: CDR1 MDHEN, CDR2 SYDVKM. CDR3 protein: CASSLLSGEGYTF. The CDR3 nucleotides are TGTGCCAGCAGTTTATTATCAGGGGAAGGCTACACCTTC.

This clone has a handful of counts. The chain has TRBV7-7 and TRBJ2-5, with D unresolved. Germline V gene sequence: CDR1 SSHAT, CDR2 FNYEAQ (reference sequence). CDR3 length: 14 residues. Trimming left V 1 base short and J 5 bases short, with 11 bases between. The CDR3, as DNA: TGTGCCAGCAGCTTAGAGCAGGCGACCGAGACCCAGTACTTC. The encoded protein is CASSLEQATETQYF.

The chain is built from TRBV11-2 and TRBJ2-2, with D uncertain. The CDR3 has 15 amino acids. Looked up from germline, CDR1 is SGHAT and CDR2 is FQNNGV. The V and J ends lost 5 bases and 8 bases respectively, with 18 bases between them. The CDR3 spells CASSPVLESGGELFF. CDR3 DNA sequence: TGTGCCAGCAGCCCCGTTCTGGAGTCGGGTGGGGAGCTGTTTTTT.

This rearrangement joins TRBV10-1 to TRBJ2-1; 12 bases align to TRBD2. Germline trimming cut 3 bases from V and 9 bases from J; bases unmatched to any gene: 3. Germline V gives CDR1 WNHNN, CDR2 SYGVQD (reference sequence). The CDR3 contains 14 residues. CDR3 residues: CASSELAGGTEQFF. In DNA form, the CDR3 reads TGCGCCAGCAGTGAACTAGCGGGGGGTACTGAGCAGTTCTTC.

V gene TRBV4-2 combines with J gene TRBJ1-1, with 7 bases that match TRBD1. CDR1 and CDR2 from the germline V gene are LGHNA and YNFKEQ. CDR3 length: 17 amino acids. Trimming cost V 1 base and J 4 bases; bases outside gene matches: 12. The CDR3 region is CASSQVPAGGSFTEAFF. The CDR3 DNA reads TGTGCCAGCAGCCAAGTTCCGGCAGGGGGAAGTTTCACTGAAGCTTTCTTT.

The CDR3 DNA sequence: TGTGCCAGCAGCTTAGAGACAGGAAGACTGTACGAGCAGTACTTC. It yields the protein CASSLETGRLYEQYF. The chain carries TRBV5-5 and TRBJ2-7; TRBD1 is a possible D gene (6 bases). With 2 bases removed from V and 4 bases from J, the gap between germline ends came to 16 bases. Per germline, CDR1 SGHKS and CDR2 YYEKEE (reference sequence). The CDR3 is made up of 15 amino acids.

This clone was seen once. This chain links TRBV5-1 with TRBJ1-1; 9 positions agree with TRBD1. The V gene's germline CDR1 is SGHRS and CDR2 YFSETQ. The V and J ends lost 1 base and 3 bases, in that order; junction bases with no gene match: 4. The CDR3 runs 15 residues. The DNA for the CDR3 is TGCGCCAGCAGCTTGACAGGGGGCAAGGACACTGAAGCTTTCTTT. It translates to CASSLTGGKDTEAFF.

The chain carries TRBV15 and TRBJ2-3; D may be TRBD1 (6 bases). The CDR3 loop spans 16 amino acids. Germline assignment: CDR1 LNHNV and CDR2 YYDKDF (reference sequence). The V end lost 1 base, the J end lost 0 bases, and 11 bases lay between the germline ends. CDR3 DNA: TGTGCCACCAGCAGAGGAGGGGGTTCTAGCACAGATACGCAGTATTTT. Translating gives CATSRGGGSSTDTQYF.

V gene TRBV5-6 combines with J gene TRBJ2-2; the match to TRBD1 covers 9 bases. CDR1 is SGHDT, CDR2 YYEEEE, per germline. The trim removed 4 bases at V and 7 bases at J, leaving 8 bases unmatched. This CDR3 has 15 amino acids. DNA of the CDR3: TGTGCCAGCAGCGTGACGGGACAGGGCGTCGGGGAGCTGTTTTTT. Its translation: CASSVTGQGVGELFF.

The J gene is TRBJ2-5, the V gene TRBV11-1; possible D gene TRBD2, 5 bases. The J call could be wrong; TRBJ2-7 is a better fit for the DNA end. Germline CDR1 SGHAT, CDR2 FQDESV (reference sequence). The CDR3 extends over 14 amino acids. The CDR3 bases are TGTGCCAGCAGCCCGAGCGGTGCACGCTACGAGCAGTACTTC. Its translation: CASSPSGARYEQYF.

In this sample, this clone turned up a few times. The gene calls are TRBV7-2 and TRBJ2-7, with D unclear. This CDR3 has 14 amino acids. V was pared by 3 bases and J by 6 bases, with 15 bases between. Germline V CDR1 and CDR2: SGHTA, FQGNSA. This CDR3 is CASSFSGVIGEQYF. CDR3 nucleotides: TGTGCCAGCAGCTTCTCGGGTGTCATTGGCGAGCAGTACTTC.

The J gene is TRBJ1-1, the V gene TRBV5-6; the D gene is possibly TRBD1 (5 bases). This CDR3 has 14 amino acids. V dropped 1 base and J dropped 4 bases, with 11 bases sitting between them. Germline-derived CDR1 and CDR2 are SGHDT and YYEEEE. CDR3 nucleotides: TGTGCCAGCAGCTTGCCAGGGCTCGGCACTGAAGCTTTCTTT. It codes for CASSLPGLGTEAFF.

The chain couples TRBV29-1 to TRBJ1-5; D may be TRBD1 (6 bases). Trimming took 4 bases from V and 5 from J, leaving 15 bases between them. The CDR3 runs 14 residues. From germline, CDR1 is SQVTM and CDR2 ANQGSEA. In DNA form, the CDR3 reads TGCAGCGTTGCGTTGGGGGACACTTATCAGCCCCAGCATTTT. Residues: CSVALGDTYQPQHF.

The rearrangement joins TRBV19 to TRBJ2-1; TRBD1 matches at 7 bases. The CDR3 consists of 14 residues. CDR1 LNHDA and CDR2 SQIVND come from the germline V gene (reference sequence). After removal of 5 bases from V and 9 bases from J, the junction contained 10 bases not matched to a gene. CDR3 loop: CASSLRQGWIEQFF. The CDR3 DNA is TGTGCCAGTAGTCTTAGACAGGGTTGGATTGAGCAGTTCTTC. Full variable domain (outside the CDR3, taken from reference TRBV19 and TRBJ2-1): DGGITQSPKYLFRKEGQNVTLSCEQNLNHDAMYWYRQDPGQGLRLIYYSQIVNDFQKGDIAEGYSVSREKKESFPLTVTSAQKNPTAFYLCASSLRQGWIEQFFGPGTRLTVL.

The V call is TRBV6-5, the J call TRBJ1-2, with a possible D match to TRBD1 (5 bases). Germline loops: CDR1 MNHEY, CDR2 SVGAGI. This CDR3 has 16 residues. V was shortened by 0 bases and J by 3 bases, with 14 bases between the two germline ends. The CDR3 region has the DNA TGTGCCAGCAGTTACTCACGGTCCAGGGCCTACTATGGCTACACCTTC. Residues: CASSYSRSRAYYGYTF.

This clone has just a few counts. The genes are TRBV7-2 and TRBJ1-1, with 7 nucleotides matching TRBD1. Germline CDR1 is SGHTA and CDR2 is FQGNSA. V lost 6 bases to trimming and J lost 3 bases; unmatched junction nucleotides: 4. CDR3 length: 13 amino acids. DNA for the CDR3: TGTGCCAGCAGTCGACAGGGATACACTGAAGCTTTCTTT. Amino acids: CASSRQGYTEAFF.